The clone carrying this TCR beta chain was seen many times. Using its own MiXCR run on the reads, TCRdb lists one record per CDR3 protein. The data show 4,700 or so distinct CDR3 sequences, 7% to 9% seen once. The material sequenced was CD4+ T cells from synovial fluid. The sequence came from a human donor with rheumatoid arthritis.

The CDR3 reads CASSLTRTVNTGELFF. In DNA, the CDR3 is TGTGCCAGCAGCTTAACCCGGACAGTCAACACCGGGGAGCTGTTTTTT. V is TRBV7-9 and J is TRBJ2-2, with D maybe TRBD1 (6 bases). This CDR3 is 16 amino acids long. Trimming cost V 2 bases and J 2 bases, with 12 bases left between them. CDR1 is SEHNR, CDR2 FQNEAQ, per germline (reference sequence).